The 2 T cell receptor beta chains below were found in one sample sequenced in a study of neurological immune-mediated disorders. Via MiXCR, TCRdb re-called the 5' RACE reads, giving one row per CDR3 protein. Of 55,000 or so distinct CDR3 sequences listed, over 3.5% are singletons. The source material was CD4+ T cells from blood. The receptors stem from a middle-aged woman with multiple sclerosis.

Many counts were recorded for this clonotype. The chain uses TRBV6-1 and TRBJ2-3; D may correspond to TRBD1 or TRBD2 (5 bases each). Trimming left V 2 bases short and J 6 bases short, with 9 bases between. The germline V gene has CDR1 MNHNS and CDR2 SASEGT. This CDR3 spans 13 amino acids. CDR3: CASSEQGVDTQYF. The CDR3 coding sequence is TGTGCCAGCAGTGAACAGGGAGTGGATACGCAGTATTTT.

This clonotype was picked up many times. The chain couples TRBV12-3 or TRBV12-4 to TRBJ2-7, with TRBD2 matching 11 bases. This CDR3 has 17 residues. V was clipped by 6 bases and J by 2 bases; unmatched bases: 12. As DNA, the CDR3 is TGTGCCAGCAGCCTGGGGCTAGCGGGGGGATCGCCCTACGAGCAGTACTTC. Translating it yields CASSLGLAGGSPYEQYF.